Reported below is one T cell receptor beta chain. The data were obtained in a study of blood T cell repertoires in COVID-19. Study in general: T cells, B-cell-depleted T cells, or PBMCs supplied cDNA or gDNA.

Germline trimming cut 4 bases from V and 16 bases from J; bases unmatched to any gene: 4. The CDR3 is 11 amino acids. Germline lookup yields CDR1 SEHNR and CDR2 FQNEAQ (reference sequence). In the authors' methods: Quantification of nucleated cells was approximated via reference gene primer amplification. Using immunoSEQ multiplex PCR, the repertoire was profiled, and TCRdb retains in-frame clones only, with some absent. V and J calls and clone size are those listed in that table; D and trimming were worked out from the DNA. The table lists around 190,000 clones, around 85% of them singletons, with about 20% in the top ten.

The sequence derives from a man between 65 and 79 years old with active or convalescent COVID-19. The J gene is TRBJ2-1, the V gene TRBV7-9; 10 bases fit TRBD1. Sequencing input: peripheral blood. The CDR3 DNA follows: TGTGCCAGCAGCTCTAGACAGGGGGCTTTCTTC. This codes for CASSSRQGAFF.